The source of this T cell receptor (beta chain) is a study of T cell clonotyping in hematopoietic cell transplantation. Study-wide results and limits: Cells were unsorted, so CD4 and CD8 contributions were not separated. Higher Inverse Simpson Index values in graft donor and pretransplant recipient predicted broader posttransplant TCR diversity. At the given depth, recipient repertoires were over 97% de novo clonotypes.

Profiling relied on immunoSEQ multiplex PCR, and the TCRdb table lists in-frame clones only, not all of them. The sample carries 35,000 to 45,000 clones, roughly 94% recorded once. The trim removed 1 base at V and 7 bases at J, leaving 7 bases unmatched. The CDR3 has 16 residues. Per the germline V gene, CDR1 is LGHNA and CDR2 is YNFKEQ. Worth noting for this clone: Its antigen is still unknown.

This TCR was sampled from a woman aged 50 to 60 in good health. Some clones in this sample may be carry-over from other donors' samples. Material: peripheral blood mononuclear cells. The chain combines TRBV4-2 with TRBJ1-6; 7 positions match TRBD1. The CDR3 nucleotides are TGTGCCAGCAGCCAAGTTGCAGGGGGGGAAAATTCACCCCTCCACTTT. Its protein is CASSQVAGGENSPLHF.